This section outlines one T cell receptor (beta chain) sequence together with its context. This record comes from a study of shared clonotypes between healthy human individuals. Assay: immunoSEQ multiplex PCR; the TCRdb copy retains only in-frame clones and omits some. The sample yields about 1.1 million clones, 70% to 80% seen once. Nashville, Tennessee was home to all donors, each a Caucasian adult. Between the trimmed V and J ends, which lost 6 bases and 2 bases, there was a span of 24 bases. The CDR3 runs 18 residues. The germline V gene has CDR1 MNHEY and CDR2 SMNVEV (reference sequence). Sequencing was performed on memory CD4+ T cells from PBMCs. Subset described: CD45RA-negative fraction. The genes are TRBV27 and TRBJ2-3; the D gene is possibly TRBD2 (7 bases). The TCR was taken from a young man in good health. Some clones in this sample may be carry-over from other donors' samples. The CDR3 loop reads CASSRFGVAGANTDTQYF. The CDR3 DNA reads TGTGCCAGCAGCCGATTTGGGGTTGCGGGGGCCAACACAGATACGCAGTATTTT.